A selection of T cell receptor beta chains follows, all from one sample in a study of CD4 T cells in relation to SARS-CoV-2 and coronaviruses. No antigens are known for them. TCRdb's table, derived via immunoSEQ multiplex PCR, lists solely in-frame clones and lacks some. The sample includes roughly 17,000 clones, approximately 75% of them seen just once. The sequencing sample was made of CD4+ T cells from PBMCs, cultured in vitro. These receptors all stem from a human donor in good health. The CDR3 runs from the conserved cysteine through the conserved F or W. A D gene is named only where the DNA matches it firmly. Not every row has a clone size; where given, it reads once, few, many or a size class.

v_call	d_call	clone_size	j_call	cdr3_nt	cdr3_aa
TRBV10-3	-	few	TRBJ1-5	TGTGCCATCAGTCCTGTGGGCAATCAGCCCCAGCATTTT	CAISPVGNQPQHF
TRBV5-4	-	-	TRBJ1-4	TGTGCCAGCAGTTCCGTCCAGGTTGCAACTAATGAAAAACTGTTTTTT	CASSSVQVATNEKLFF
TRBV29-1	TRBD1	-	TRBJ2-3	TGCAGCGTTCGCCGGGACAGGACAGATACGCAGTATTTT	CSVRRDRTDTQYF
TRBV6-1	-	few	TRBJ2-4	TGTGCCAGCAGTGAAACCAGCCCCAAAAACATTCAGTACTTC	CASSETSPKNIQYF
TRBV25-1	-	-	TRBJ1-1	TGTGCCAGCCAGAACAGGGCCATGAACACTGAAGCTTTCTTT	CASQNRAMNTEAFF
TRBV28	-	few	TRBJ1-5	TGTGCCAGCAGTTTGGGGAATCAGCCCCAGCATTTT	CASSLGNQPQHF
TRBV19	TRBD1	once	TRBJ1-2	TGTGCCGCCCAACCACAGGGGATTGGGGGCTACACCTTC	CAAQPQGIGGYTF
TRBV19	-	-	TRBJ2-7	TGTGCCAGTAGTATTGGACTGAGCTCCTACGAGCAGTACTTC	CASSIGLSSYEQYF
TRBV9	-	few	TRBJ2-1	TGTGCCAGCAGCTCTCTTGGCGGGATTTACAATGAGCAGTTCTTC	CASSSLGGIYNEQFF
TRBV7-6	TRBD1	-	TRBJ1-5	TGTGCCAGCAGCGACCCGGGACAGGGGGCTTTTGCTAGCAATCAGCCCCAGCATTTT	CASSDPGQGAFASNQPQHF
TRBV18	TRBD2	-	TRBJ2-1	TGTGCCAGCTCACCACCGGGATTAGCGGGGGGCTCCTACAATGAGCAGTTCTTC	CASSPPGLAGGSYNEQFF
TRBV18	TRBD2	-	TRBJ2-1	TGTGCCAGCTCACCGGCGGGGGTTAGCGGTGGCGGTGAGCAGTTCTTC	CASSPAGVSGGGEQFF
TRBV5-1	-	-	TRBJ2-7	TGCGCCAGCGGCCGCGAAGGGAGCCACGAGCAGTACTTC	CASGREGSHEQYF
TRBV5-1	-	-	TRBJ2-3	TGCGCCAGCAGCTTGGCCACAGGGTTAGGAACAGATACGCAGTATTTT	CASSLATGLGTDTQYF
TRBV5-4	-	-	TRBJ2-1	TGTGCCAGCAGCTGGGACTACAATGAGCAGTTCTTC	CASSWDYNEQFF
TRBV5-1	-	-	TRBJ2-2	TGCGCCACTCACCCGGTTCCCGGGGCCGTCGGGGAGCTGTTTTTT	CATHPVPGAVGELFF
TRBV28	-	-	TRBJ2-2	TGTGCCAGCAGGAGGGACTCCGCGAACACCGGGGAGCTGTTTTTT	CASRRDSANTGELFF
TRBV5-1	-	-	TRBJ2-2	TGCGCCAGCAGCTCCCAGGACAGACTAAACACCGGGGAGCTGTTTTTT	CASSSQDRLNTGELFF
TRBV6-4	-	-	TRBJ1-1	TGTGCCAGCAGAGACGGGAATAGGAACACTGAAGCTTTCTTT	CASRDGNRNTEAFF
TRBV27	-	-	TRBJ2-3	TGTGCCAGCAGTTTATCGCGTCGGACTGATACGCAGTATTTT	CASSLSRRTDTQYF
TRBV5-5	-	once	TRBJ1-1	TGTGCCAGCAGCTTCCATACACTGGAGCTGTCCCCTGAAGCTTTCTTT	CASSFHTLELSPEAFF
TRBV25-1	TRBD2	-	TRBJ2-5	TGTGCCAGCAGCCTAGCGGGAACAGAGACCCAGTACTTC	CASSLAGTETQYF
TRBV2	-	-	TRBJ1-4	TGTGCCAGCAGAGACGATGGTTCACTCACCATTAATGAAAAACTGTTTTTT	CASRDDGSLTINEKLFF